The rows below give T cell receptor beta chains drawn from one sample of a study of blood T cell repertoires in COVID-19. Data came from immunoSEQ multiplex PCR; TCRdb stores just in-frame clones and leaves some out. The sample yields some 150,000 clones, around four fifths seen once. The specimen was PBMCs or T cells enriched from blood (not recorded which). Receptor source: a woman between 45 and 60 years old who had recovered from COVID-19. Both conserved end residues are part of each CDR3. The order of the fields is CDR3 length, V gene, clone size, J gene, D gene, CDR3 protein, CDR3 DNA. A D gene is named only where the DNA matches it firmly. Clone size is shown for a subset of rows, as once, few, many or a class of expanded clone.

17	TRBV5-1	-	TRBJ2-1	TRBD2	CASSLSVAGGLNNEQFF	TGCGCCAGCAGCTTGTCCGTTGCGGGAGGGCTAAACAATGAGCAGTTCTTC
12	TRBV11-2	-	TRBJ2-1	-	CASSLVGDEQFF	TGTGCCAGCAGCTTAGTGGGAGATGAGCAGTTCTTC
15	TRBV7-9	once	TRBJ2-5	TRBD2	CASSGEGARREAQYF	TGTGCCAGCAGCGGGGAGGGCGCAAGACGAGAGGCCCAGTACTTC
16	TRBV11-2	once	TRBJ2-5	-	CASSFPGSGMAETQYF	TGTGCCAGCAGTTTCCCGGGATCCGGGATGGCGGAGACCCAGTACTTC
11	TRBV7-9	many	TRBJ1-4	-	CASSSGEKLFF	TGTGCCAGCAGCTCCGGGGAAAAACTGTTTTTT
14	TRBV30	-	TRBJ1-4	-	CAWGLQGTNEKLFF	TGTGCCTGGGGCCTTCAGGGAACTAATGAAAAACTGTTTTTT
13	TRBV19	-	TRBJ2-3	-	CASSTQGSDTQYF	TGTGCCAGTAGTACACAGGGATCTGATACGCAGTATTTT
14	TRBV9	-	TRBJ2-5	TRBD2	CASSVTSGGENQYF	TGTGCCAGCAGCGTGACTAGCGGGGGGGAGAACCAGTACTTC
15	TRBV11-2	-	TRBJ1-6	TRBD1	CASSPTGGLNSPLHF	TGTGCCAGCAGCCCTACAGGGGGATTGAATTCACCCCTCCACTTT
15	TRBV2	-	TRBJ2-6	-	CASSLLTSGANVLTF	TGTGCCAGCAGCCTCCTAACCTCTGGGGCCAACGTCCTGACTTTC
15	TRBV7-8	-	TRBJ2-3	-	CASSLGASRGDTQYF	TGTGCCAGCAGCTTAGGAGCTTCTAGAGGAGATACGCAGTATTTT
16	TRBV5-4	-	TRBJ1-4	TRBD1	CASSRDRALTNEKLFF	TGTGCCAGCAGCCGGGACAGGGCTTTAACTAATGAAAAACTGTTTTTT
13	TRBV30	-	TRBJ2-3	-	CAWSGPAGDTQYF	TGTGCCTGGAGTGGCCCCGCCGGGGATACGCAGTATTTT
13	TRBV5-4	-	TRBJ2-3	-	CASSAQGTDTQYF	TGTGCCAGCAGCGCTCAGGGCACAGATACGCAGTATTTT
13	TRBV7-9	-	TRBJ1-2	-	CASSPIRDYGYTF	TGTGCCAGCAGCCCGATACGGGACTATGGCTACACCTTC
13	TRBV7-2	-	TRBJ1-1	-	CASSLGQNTEAFF	TGTGCCAGCAGCTTAGGACAGAACACTGAAGCTTTCTTT
17	TRBV11-3	-	TRBJ1-4	TRBD1	CASSLWGRTGVNEKLFF	TGTGCCAGCAGCTTATGGGGTCGAACAGGGGTTAATGAAAAACTGTTTTTT
18	TRBV10-3	-	TRBJ2-1	-	CAISGGTASSISYNEQFF	TGTGCCATCTCAGGAGGGACAGCTAGCTCCATCTCCTACAATGAGCAGTTCTTC
16	TRBV27	-	TRBJ1-2	-	CASSPRPGALGYGYTF	TGTGCCAGCAGTCCCCGCCCAGGGGCACTCGGCTATGGCTACACCTTC